What follows are 9 T cell receptor beta chains derived from one specimen sequenced in a study of cytomegalovirus exposure and HLA in healthy donors. The PCR had 60 Vbeta and 13 Jbeta primers. Some clones are missing from TCRdb's copy, which holds only in-frame ones; the method was immunoSEQ multiplex PCR. The sample has 85,000 to 130,000 clones, around 76% seen once. Sequenced sample: PBMCs. The receptors were sampled from a woman aged 50 to 65 in good health and CMV-seropositive.

This sequence joins TRBV10-3 and TRBJ2-3; TRBD1 aligns across 9 bases. The CDR3 contains 13 residues. Unmatched junction bases numbered 2, after V lost 4 bases and J lost 6 bases. CDR1 is ENHRY and CDR2 is SYGVKD in the germline V gene. CDR3 DNA sequence: TGTGCCATCAGTGGGGGACAGGGCGATACGCAGTATTTT. Protein sequence: CAISGGQGDTQYF.

The rearrangement links TRBV7-3 to TRBJ2-1, with D possibly TRBD2 on 5 matching bases. Germline values: CDR1 SGHTA, CDR2 FQGTGA. The ends were cut back, 5 bases at V and 5 bases at J, with 13 bases in the middle. The CDR3 totals 14 residues. Here the CDR3 reads CASSPSGLNNEQFF. The CDR3 region has the DNA TGTGCCAGCAGCCCGAGCGGCCTAAACAATGAGCAGTTCTTC.

This clone was picked up one time. The V and J genes are TRBV2 and TRBJ2-3, with 9 bases matching TRBD2. This CDR3 region has 16 residues. Looked up from germline, CDR1 is SNHLY and CDR2 is FYNNEI. V gave up 4 bases and J gave up 1 base; unmatched junction bases: 6. CDR3: CASSGASGIRTDTQYF. CDR3 nucleotides: TGTGCCAGCAGTGGCGCTAGCGGGATACGCACAGATACGCAGTATTTT.

The count of this clone is one. This chain connects TRBV7-2 to TRBJ1-6, with 12 bases fitting TRBD1. V shed 5 bases and J 5 bases; nucleotides not matched to a gene: 7. Germline CDR1 is SGHTA and CDR2 is FQGNSA. The CDR3 totals 17 residues. This CDR3 is CASSEWGQGANNSPLHF. CDR3 DNA sequence: TGTGCCAGCAGCGAATGGGGACAGGGGGCCAATAATTCACCCCTCCACTTT.

The rearrangement links TRBV6-5 to TRBJ2-4; D perhaps matches TRBD1 (5 bases). V gave up 7 bases and J gave up 7 bases, with 20 bases separating them. Germline lookup yields CDR1 MNHEY and CDR2 SVGAGI. CDR3 length: 15 residues. The CDR3 region is CASTALKGVGNIQYF. DNA of the CDR3: TGTGCCAGCACCGCTTTGAAAGGGGTAGGGAACATTCAGTACTTC.

This chain's CDR3 is CKQGNTEAFF. Written as DNA, the CDR3 is TGCAAACAGGGGAACACTGAAGCTTTCTTT. The chain recombines TRBV20-1 with TRBJ1-1; tentatively, D is TRBD1 (6 bases). Per the germline V gene, CDR1 is DFQATT and CDR2 is SNEGSKA (reference sequence). This CDR3 is 10 amino acids long.

The chain recombines TRBV4-2 with TRBJ1-2; TRBD1 matches 9 bases. Looked up from germline, CDR1 is LGHNA and CDR2 is YNFKEQ. CDR3 size: 13 residues. Trimming cost V 4 bases and J 6 bases; bases outside gene matches: 3. CDR3 sequence reads: CASSRDRVHGYTF. The CDR3 bases are TGTGCCAGCAGCCGGGACAGGGTACATGGCTACACCTTC.

The V and J genes are TRBV30 and TRBJ2-1; D perhaps matches TRBD1 (5 bases). The CDR3 consists of 13 residues. CDR1 and CDR2 (germline): GTSNPN, SVGIG (reference sequence). Trimming took off 0 bases at V and 9 bases at J, with 12 bases between the two ends. The CDR3 DNA reads TGTGCCTGGAGTGTAGGCAGGGCTGGTGAGCAGTTCTTC. This codes for CAWSVGRAGEQFF.

As concerns this clone: Other DNA sequences of this sample code for an identical CDR3. The rearrangement links TRBV5-1 to TRBJ1-1, with 11 bases that match TRBD1. After removal of 5 bases from V and 5 bases from J, the junction contained 2 bases not matched to a gene. The CDR3 covers 13 residues. Germline values: CDR1 SGHRS, CDR2 YFSETQ. DNA of the CDR3: TGCGCCAGCAGTGGGACAGGGGGAACTGAAGCTTTCTTT. Amino acids: CASSGTGGTEAFF.